The clone carrying this TCR beta chain showed up just a few times. The CDR3 has 16 amino acids. Looked up from germline, CDR1 is SEHNR and CDR2 is FQNEAQ (reference sequence). Trimming at V came to 1 base and at J to 1 base, leaving 5 bases not matched to a gene. Sequenced by immunoSEQ multiplex PCR; TCRdb stores in-frame clones only, minus some. This sample has around 300,000 clones, with 75% to 90% found just once. These data come from a study of blood T cell repertoires in COVID-19. Sequenced material: PBMCs or T cells enriched from blood (not recorded which). The sequence derives from a man under 40 who had recovered from COVID-19. The chain combines TRBV7-9 with TRBJ1-2, with 8 bases aligning to TRBD1. CDR3: CASSLGTGIFNYGYTF. DNA of the CDR3: TGTGCCAGCAGCTTAGGGACAGGGATCTTTAACTATGGCTACACCTTC.